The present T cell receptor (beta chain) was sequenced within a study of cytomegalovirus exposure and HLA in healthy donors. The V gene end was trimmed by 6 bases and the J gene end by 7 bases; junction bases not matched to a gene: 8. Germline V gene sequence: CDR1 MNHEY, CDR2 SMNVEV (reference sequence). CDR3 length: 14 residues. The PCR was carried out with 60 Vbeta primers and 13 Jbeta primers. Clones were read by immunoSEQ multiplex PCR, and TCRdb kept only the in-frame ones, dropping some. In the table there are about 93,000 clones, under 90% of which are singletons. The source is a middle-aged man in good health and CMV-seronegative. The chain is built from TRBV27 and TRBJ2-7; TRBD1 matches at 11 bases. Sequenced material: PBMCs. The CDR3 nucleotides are TGTGCCAGCAGCCCGGACAGGGGGCGAGGGGAGCAGTACTTC. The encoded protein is CASSPDRGRGEQYF.